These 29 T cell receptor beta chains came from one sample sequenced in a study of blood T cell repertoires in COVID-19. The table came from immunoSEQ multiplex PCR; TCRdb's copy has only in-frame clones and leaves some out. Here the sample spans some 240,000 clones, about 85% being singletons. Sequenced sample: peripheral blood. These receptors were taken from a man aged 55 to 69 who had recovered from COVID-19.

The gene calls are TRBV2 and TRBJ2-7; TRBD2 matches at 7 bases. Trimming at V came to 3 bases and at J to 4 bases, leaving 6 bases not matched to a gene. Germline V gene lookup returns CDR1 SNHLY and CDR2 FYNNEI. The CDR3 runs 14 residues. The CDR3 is CASSDSGGMYEQYV. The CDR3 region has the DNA TGTGCCAGCAGTGATTCGGGGGGTATGTACGAGCAGTACGTC.

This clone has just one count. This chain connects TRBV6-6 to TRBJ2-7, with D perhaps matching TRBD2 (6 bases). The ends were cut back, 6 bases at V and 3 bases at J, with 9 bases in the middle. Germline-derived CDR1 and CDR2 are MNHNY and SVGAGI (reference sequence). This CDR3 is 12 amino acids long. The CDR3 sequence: CASRGGLYEQYV. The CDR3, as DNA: TGTGCCAGCAGAGGAGGGCTCTACGAGCAGTACGTC.

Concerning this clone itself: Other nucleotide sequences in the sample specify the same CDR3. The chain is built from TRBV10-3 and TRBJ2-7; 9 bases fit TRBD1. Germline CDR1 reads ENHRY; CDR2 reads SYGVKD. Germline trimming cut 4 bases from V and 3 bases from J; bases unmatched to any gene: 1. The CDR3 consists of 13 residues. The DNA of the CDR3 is TGTGCCATCAGTGCGGACAGGGGCTACGAGCAGTACGTC. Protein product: CAISADRGYEQYV.

The CDR3 bases are TGTGCTTCCGGGACTTCTTCCTACGAGCAGTACTTC. Translated, it gives CASGTSSYEQYF. V is TRBV6-5 and J is TRBJ2-7; D is possibly TRBD2 (6 bases). This CDR3 is built from 12 residues. Germline CDR1 is MNHEY and CDR2 is SVGAGI.

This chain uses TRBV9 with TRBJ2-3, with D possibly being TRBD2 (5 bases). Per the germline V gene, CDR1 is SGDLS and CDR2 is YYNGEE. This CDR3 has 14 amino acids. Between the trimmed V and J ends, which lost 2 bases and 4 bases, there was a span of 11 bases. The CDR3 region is CASSVLGVPDTQYF. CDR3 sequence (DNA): TGTGCCAGCAGCGTTCTCGGGGTTCCAGATACGCAGTATTTT.

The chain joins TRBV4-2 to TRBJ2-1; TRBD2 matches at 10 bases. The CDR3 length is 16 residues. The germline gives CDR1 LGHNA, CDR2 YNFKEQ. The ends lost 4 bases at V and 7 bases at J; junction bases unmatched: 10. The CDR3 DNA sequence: TGTGCCAGCAGCCCCCGGACTAGCGGAACTACTAATGAGCAGTTCTTC. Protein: CASSPRTSGTTNEQFF.

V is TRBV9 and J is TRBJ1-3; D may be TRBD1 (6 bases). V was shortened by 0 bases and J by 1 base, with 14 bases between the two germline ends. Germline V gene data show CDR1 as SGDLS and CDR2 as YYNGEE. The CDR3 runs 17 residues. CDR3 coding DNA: TGTGCCAGCAGCGTAGCGGACAGACATGCATCTGGAAACACCATATATTTT. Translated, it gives CASSVADRHASGNTIYF.

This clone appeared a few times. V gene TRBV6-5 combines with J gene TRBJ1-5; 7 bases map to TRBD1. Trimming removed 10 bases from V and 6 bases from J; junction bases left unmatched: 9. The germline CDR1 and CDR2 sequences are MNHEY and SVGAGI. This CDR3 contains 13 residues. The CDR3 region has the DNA TGTGCCACGAGACAGGGAGAACGTCAGCCCCAGCATTTT. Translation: CATRQGERQPQHF.

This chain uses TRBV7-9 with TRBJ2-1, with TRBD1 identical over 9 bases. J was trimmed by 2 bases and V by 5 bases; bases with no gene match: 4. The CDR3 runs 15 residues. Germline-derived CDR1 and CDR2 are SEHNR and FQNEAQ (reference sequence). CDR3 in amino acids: CASSPDRGTYNEQFF. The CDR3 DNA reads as TGTGCCAGCAGCCCGGACAGGGGAACCTACAATGAGCAGTTCTTC.

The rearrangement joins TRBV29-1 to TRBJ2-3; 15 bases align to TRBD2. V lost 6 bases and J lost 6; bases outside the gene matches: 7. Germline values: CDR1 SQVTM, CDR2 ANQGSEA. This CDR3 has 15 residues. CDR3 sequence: CSVAGLAGGPDTQYF. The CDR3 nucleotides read TGCAGCGTCGCAGGACTAGCGGGGGGGCCGGATACGCAGTATTTT.

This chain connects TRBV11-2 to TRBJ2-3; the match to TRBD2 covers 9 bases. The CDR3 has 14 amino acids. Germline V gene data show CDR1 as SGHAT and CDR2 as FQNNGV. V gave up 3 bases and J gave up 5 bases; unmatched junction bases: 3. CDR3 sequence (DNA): TGTGCCAGCAGCTTGCTAGCGGGGCTAGATACGCAGTATTTT. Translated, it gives CASSLLAGLDTQYF.

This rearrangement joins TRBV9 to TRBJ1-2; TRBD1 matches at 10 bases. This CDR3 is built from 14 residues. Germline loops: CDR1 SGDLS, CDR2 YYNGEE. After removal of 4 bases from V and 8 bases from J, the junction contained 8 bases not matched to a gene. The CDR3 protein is CASSPRTGGDGYTF. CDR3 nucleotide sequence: TGTGCCAGCAGCCCACGGACAGGGGGGGACGGCTACACCTTC.

This CDR3 reads CAISDGLAGLGTGELFF. In DNA, the CDR3 is TGTGCCATCAGTGATGGGCTAGCGGGACTTGGTACCGGGGAGCTGTTTTTT. The rearrangement uses TRBV10-3 and TRBJ2-2, with TRBD2 matching 9 bases. Germline-derived CDR1 and CDR2 are ENHRY and SYGVKD. V shed 3 bases and J 5 bases; nucleotides not matched to a gene: 10. CDR3 size: 17 residues.

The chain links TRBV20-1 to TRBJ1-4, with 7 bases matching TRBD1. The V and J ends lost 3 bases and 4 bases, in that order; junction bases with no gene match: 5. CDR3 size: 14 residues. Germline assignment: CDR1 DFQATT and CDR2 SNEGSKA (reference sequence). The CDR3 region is CSASTTGLNEKLFF. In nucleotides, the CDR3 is TGCAGTGCTAGTACGACAGGGCTTAATGAAAAACTGTTTTTT.

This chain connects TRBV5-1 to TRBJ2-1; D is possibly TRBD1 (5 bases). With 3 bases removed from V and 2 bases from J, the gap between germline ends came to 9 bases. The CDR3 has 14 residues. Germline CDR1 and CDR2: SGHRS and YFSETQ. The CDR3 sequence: CASSSGNTYNEQFF. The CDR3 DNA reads TGCGCCAGCAGCTCAGGGAATACCTACAATGAGCAGTTCTTC. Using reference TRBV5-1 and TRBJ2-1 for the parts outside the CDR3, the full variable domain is KAGVTQTPRYLIKTRGQQVTLSCSPISGHRSVSWYQQTPGQGLQFLFEYFSETQRNKGNFPGRFSGRQFSNSRSEMNVSTLELGDSALYLCASSSGNTYNEQFFGPGTRLTVL.

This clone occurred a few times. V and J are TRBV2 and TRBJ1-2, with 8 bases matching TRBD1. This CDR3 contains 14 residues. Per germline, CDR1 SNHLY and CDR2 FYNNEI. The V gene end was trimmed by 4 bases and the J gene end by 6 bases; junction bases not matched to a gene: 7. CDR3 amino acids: CASSVGQEWDGYTF. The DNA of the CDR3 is TGTGCCAGCAGTGTGGGACAGGAATGGGATGGCTACACCTTC.

CDR3 loop: CATSDEGQPWEETQYF. Written as DNA, the CDR3 is TGTGCCACCAGTGATGAGGGACAGCCGTGGGAAGAGACCCAGTACTTC. This chain joins TRBV24-1 and TRBJ2-5; 7 positions agree with TRBD1. Germline V gene lookup returns CDR1 KGHDR and CDR2 SFDVKD. V lost 3 bases, J lost 3 bases, and 9 bases stayed unmatched. This CDR3 spans 16 amino acids.

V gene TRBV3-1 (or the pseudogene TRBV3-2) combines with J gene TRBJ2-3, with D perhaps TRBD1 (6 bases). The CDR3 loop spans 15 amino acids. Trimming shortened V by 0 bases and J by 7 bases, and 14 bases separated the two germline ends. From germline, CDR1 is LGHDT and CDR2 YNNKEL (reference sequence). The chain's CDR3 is CASSQDTGPVNTQYF. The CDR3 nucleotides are TGTGCCAGCAGCCAAGACACAGGGCCCGTAAATACGCAGTATTTT.

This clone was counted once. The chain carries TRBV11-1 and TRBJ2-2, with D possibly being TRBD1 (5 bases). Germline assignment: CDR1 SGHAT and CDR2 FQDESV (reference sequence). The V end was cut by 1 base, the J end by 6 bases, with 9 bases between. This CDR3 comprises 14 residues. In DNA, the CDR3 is TGTGCCAGCAGCTTAGTATTGGGGCCCGGGGAGCTGTTTTTT. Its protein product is CASSLVLGPGELFF.

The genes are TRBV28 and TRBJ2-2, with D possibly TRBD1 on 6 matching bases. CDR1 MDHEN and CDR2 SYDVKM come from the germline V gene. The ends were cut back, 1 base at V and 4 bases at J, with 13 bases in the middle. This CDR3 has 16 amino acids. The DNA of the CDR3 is TGTGCCAGCAGTTTATCCACAGGGACCAGCACCGGGGAGCTGTTTTTT. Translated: CASSLSTGTSTGELFF.

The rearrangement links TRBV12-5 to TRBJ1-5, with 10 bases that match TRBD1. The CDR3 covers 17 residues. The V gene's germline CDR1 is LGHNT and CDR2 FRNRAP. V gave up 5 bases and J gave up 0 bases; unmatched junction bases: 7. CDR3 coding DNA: TGTGCTAGTGGTCCGGACAGGGGGAGATATAGCAATCAGCCCCAGCATTTT. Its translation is CASGPDRGRYSNQPQHF.

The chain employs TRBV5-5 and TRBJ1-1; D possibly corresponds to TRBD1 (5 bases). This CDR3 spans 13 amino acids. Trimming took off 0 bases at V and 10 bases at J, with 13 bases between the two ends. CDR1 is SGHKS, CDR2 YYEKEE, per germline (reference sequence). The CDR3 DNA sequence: TGTGCCAGCAGCTTGGAGGCAGGGTACACAGCTTTCTTT. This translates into CASSLEAGYTAFF.

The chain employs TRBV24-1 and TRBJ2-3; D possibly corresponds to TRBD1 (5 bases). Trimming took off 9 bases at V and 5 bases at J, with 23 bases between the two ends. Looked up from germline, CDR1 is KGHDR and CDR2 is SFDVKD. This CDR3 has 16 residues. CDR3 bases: TGTGCCACCCCAGGCCCAAGGGGTAGGGCTATAGATACGCAGTATTTT. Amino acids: CATPGPRGRAIDTQYF.

This chain's CDR3 is CATEDTGGNYGYTF. The CDR3 DNA is TGTGCCACCGAGGATACAGGGGGTAACTATGGCTACACCTTC. J is TRBJ1-2 and V is TRBV24-1; 8 nucleotides align to TRBD1. Trimming took 9 bases from V and 1 from J; bases not matched to a gene: 6. The germline V gene has CDR1 KGHDR and CDR2 SFDVKD. The CDR3 is made up of 14 amino acids.

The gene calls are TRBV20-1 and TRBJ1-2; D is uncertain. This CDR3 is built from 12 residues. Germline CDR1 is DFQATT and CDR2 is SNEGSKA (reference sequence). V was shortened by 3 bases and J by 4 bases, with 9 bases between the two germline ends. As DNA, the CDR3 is TGCAGTGCTAGTAACAGTTTCTATGGCTACACCTTC. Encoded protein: CSASNSFYGYTF.

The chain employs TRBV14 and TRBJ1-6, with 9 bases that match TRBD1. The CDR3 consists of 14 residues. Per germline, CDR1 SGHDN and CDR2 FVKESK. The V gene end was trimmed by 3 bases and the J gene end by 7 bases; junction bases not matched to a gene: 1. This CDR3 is CASSQGQGNSPLHF. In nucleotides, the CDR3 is TGTGCCAGCAGCCAGGGACAGGGAAATTCACCCCTCCACTTT. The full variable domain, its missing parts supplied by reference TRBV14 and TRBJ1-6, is EAGVTQFPSHSVIEKGQTVTLRCDPISGHDNLYWYRRVMGKEIKFLLHFVKESKQDESGMPNNRFLAERTGGTYSTLKVQPAELEDSGVYFCASSQGQGNSPLHFGNGTRLTVT.

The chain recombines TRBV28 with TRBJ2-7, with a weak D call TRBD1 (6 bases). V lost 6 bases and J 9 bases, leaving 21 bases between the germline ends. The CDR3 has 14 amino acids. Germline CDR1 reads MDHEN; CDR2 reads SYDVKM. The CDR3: CASRPSVGARVQYF. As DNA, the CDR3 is TGTGCCAGCAGACCCTCAGTGGGGGCGCGTGTGCAGTACTTC.

The CDR3, as DNA: TGCAGTGCTAGTCGAGGGAGGATTCAGCCCCAGCATTTT. This sequence encodes CSASRGRIQPQHF. The V call is TRBV20-1, the J call TRBJ1-5, with no clear D. This CDR3 is 13 amino acids long. Germline loops: CDR1 DFQATT, CDR2 SNEGSKA (reference sequence). V gave up 3 bases and J gave up 6 bases, with 12 bases separating them.

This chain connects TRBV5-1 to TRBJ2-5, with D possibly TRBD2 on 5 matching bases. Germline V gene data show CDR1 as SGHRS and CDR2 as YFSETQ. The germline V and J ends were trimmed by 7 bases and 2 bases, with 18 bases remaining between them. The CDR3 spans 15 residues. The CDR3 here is CASSPNEGAQETQYF. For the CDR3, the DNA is TGCGCCAGCTCACCCAATGAGGGCGCTCAAGAGACCCAGTACTTC.